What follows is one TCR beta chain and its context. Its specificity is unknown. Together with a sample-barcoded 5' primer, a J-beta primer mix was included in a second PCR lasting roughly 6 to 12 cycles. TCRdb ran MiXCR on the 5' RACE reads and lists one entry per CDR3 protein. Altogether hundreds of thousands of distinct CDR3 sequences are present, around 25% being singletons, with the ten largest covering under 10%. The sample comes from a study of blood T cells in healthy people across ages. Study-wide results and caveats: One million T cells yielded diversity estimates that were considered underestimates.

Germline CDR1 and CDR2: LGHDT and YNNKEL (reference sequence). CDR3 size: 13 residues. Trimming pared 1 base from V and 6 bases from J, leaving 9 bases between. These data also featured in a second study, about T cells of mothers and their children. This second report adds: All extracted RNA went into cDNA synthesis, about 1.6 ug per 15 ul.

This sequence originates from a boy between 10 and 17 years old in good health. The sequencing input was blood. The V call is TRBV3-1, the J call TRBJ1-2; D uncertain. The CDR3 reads CASSQAPGNGYTF. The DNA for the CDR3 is TGTGCCAGCAGCCAAGCCCCGGGGAATGGCTACACCTTC.